These 30 T cell receptor beta chains were sequenced from one sample in a study of T-cell reconstitution after alpha-beta-depleted transplantation in children. A TCRbeta library incorporating unique molecular identifiers was prepared. TCRdb re-derived calls from the PCR reads in MiXCR, one entry per CDR3 protein. The sample includes about 980,000 distinct CDR3 sequences, about 31% seen only once; the top ten take 25% to 35%. Sequencing was performed on PBMCs, mostly from graft donor cells, taken 360 days after TCRalphabeta/CD19-depleted stem cell transplant. The origin of the receptors is a boy under two years old who had a stem cell transplant for SCID, so the T cells may come from the graft donor.

This chain joins TRBV12-3 or TRBV12-4 and TRBJ2-7; weak D call: TRBD1 (6 bases). Trimming removed 4 bases from V and 2 bases from J, with 18 bases in between. The CDR3 length is 16 residues. The CDR3 protein is CASSSSTGSDPYEQYF. In nucleotides, the CDR3 is TGTGCCAGCAGTTCATCGACAGGTTCCGATCCCTACGAGCAGTACTTC.

This clonotype has just a few counts. CDR3 in amino acids: CASSYPQSSYEQYF. The CDR3 bases are TGTGCCAGCAGCTATCCCCAGAGCTCCTACGAGCAGTACTTC. The genes are TRBV7-9 and TRBJ2-7; D is unclear. This CDR3 spans 14 amino acids. Germline CDR1 reads SEHNR; CDR2 reads FQNEAQ (reference sequence). V was shortened by 4 bases and J by 0 bases, with 10 bases between the two germline ends.

This clonotype was picked up a small number of times. This sequence joins TRBV13 and TRBJ2-7, with a tentative D call TRBD2 (6 bases). The CDR3 extends over 14 amino acids. Germline V CDR1 and CDR2: PRHDT, FYEKMQ (reference sequence). V was cut by 5 bases and J by 1 base, with 12 bases left in between. For the CDR3, the DNA is TGTGCCAGCAGCGCGGCCGGGAGATCCTACGAGCAGTACTTC. It yields the protein CASSAAGRSYEQYF. Complete variable domain (other parts from reference TRBV13 and TRBJ2-7): AAGVIQSPRHLIKEKRETATLKCYPIPRHDTVYWYQQGPGQDPQFLISFYEKMQSDKGSIPDRFSAQQFSDYHSELNMSSLELGDSALYFCASSAAGRSYEQYFGPGTRLTVT.

CDR3 amino acids: CASSGSGGGPYEQYF. DNA for the CDR3: TGTGCCAGCAGTGGGTCTGGGGGAGGACCCTACGAGCAGTACTTC. The rearrangement joins TRBV2 to TRBJ2-7, with TRBD2 as a possible D gene (6 bases). Trimming shortened V by 4 bases and J by 2 bases, and 15 bases separated the two germline ends. CDR3 length: 15 amino acids. CDR1 SNHLY and CDR2 FYNNEI come from the germline V gene.

The sample holds a few counts of this clonotype. This chain connects TRBV12-3 or TRBV12-4 to TRBJ2-5; unclear D gene. Trimming took off 4 bases at V and 5 bases at J, with 5 bases between the two ends. The CDR3 has 11 amino acids. CDR3 loop: CASSWDETQYF. CDR3 nucleotides: TGTGCCAGCAGTTGGGATGAGACCCAGTACTTC.

This clonotype was seen a handful of times. V usage is TRBV12-3 or TRBV12-4 and J usage is TRBJ1-1; D not certain. The CDR3 is made up of 12 amino acids. The V gene lost 6 bases and the J gene lost 7 bases, with 12 bases spanning the gap. CDR3 bases: TGTGCCAGCAGGACAAACGCCCGTGAAGCTTTCTTT. Amino acids: CASRTNAREAFF.

This clonotype was seen only a few times. V gene TRBV10-3 combines with J gene TRBJ1-1; no firm D call. The CDR3 runs 11 residues. The V end was cut by 10 bases, the J end by 0 bases, with 6 bases between. Per the germline V gene, CDR1 is ENHRY and CDR2 is SYGVKD. Here the CDR3 reads CATRMNTEAFF. The CDR3 DNA sequence: TGTGCCACCCGCATGAACACTGAAGCTTTCTTT.

This clonotype was observed a handful of times. The gene calls are TRBV12-3 or TRBV12-4 and TRBJ2-7; D perhaps matches TRBD2 (6 bases). The CDR3 runs 14 residues. V dropped 5 bases and J dropped 3 bases, with 14 bases sitting between them. The CDR3 nucleotides are TGTGCCAGCAGTCCCCCGACTAGTCTCTACGAGCAGTACTTC. As protein: CASSPPTSLYEQYF.

The rearrangement uses TRBV19 and TRBJ2-6, with D unclear. Deletions cut 10 bases from V and 0 bases from J, with 22 bases between. CDR1 is LNHDA and CDR2 is SQIVND in the germline V gene (reference sequence). The CDR3 length is 18 residues. The CDR3 reads CATSTPLGRHSGANVLTF. DNA for the CDR3: TGTGCCACCTCGACCCCCCTCGGCAGGCACTCTGGGGCCAACGTCCTGACTTTC. Combining the CDR3 with reference TRBV19 and TRBJ2-6 gives the whole variable domain DGGITQSPKYLFRKEGQNVTLSCEQNLNHDAMYWYRQDPGQGLRLIYYSQIVNDFQKGDIAEGYSVSREKKESFPLTVTSAQKNPTAFYLCATSTPLGRHSGANVLTFGAGSRLTVL.

The chain carries TRBV4-1 and TRBJ2-7, with D hard to call. This CDR3 region has 15 residues. Germline lookup yields CDR1 MGHRA and CDR2 YSYEKL. The V and J ends lost 0 bases and 6 bases respectively, with 15 bases between them. CDR3 sequence reads: CASSQDPPVTGEQYF. The CDR3 DNA reads TGCGCCAGCAGCCAAGATCCTCCCGTGACGGGCGAGCAGTACTTC.

This clonotype was counted ten times or more. The chain couples TRBV7-2 to TRBJ2-1; the D gene is possibly TRBD2 (6 bases). The CDR3 spans 14 residues. Trimming removed 1 base at V and 10 bases at J, with 14 bases between. CDR1 and CDR2 from the germline V gene are SGHTA and FQGNSA. CDR3: CASSLGPRGNEQFF. The CDR3 bases are TGTGCCAGCAGCTTAGGACCCCGGGGGAACGAGCAGTTCTTC.

The gene calls are TRBV7-2 and TRBJ1-5; no firm D call. Deletions cut 5 bases from V and 4 bases from J, with 15 bases between. Germline V gives CDR1 SGHTA, CDR2 FQGNSA. The CDR3 is 15 amino acids. The CDR3 spells CASSREGRRNQPQHF. CDR3 coding DNA: TGTGCCAGCAGCCGCGAAGGCAGGAGAAATCAGCCCCAGCATTTT.

The CDR3 bases are TGTGCCACCAGCAGAGGGGAGGGACAGGGGAATCCCGAGCAGTACTTC. It encodes CATSRGEGQGNPEQYF. V is TRBV15 and J is TRBJ2-7; the match to TRBD1 covers 10 bases. J lost 6 bases, V lost 1 base, and 9 bases had no gene match. CDR1 and CDR2 from the germline V gene are LNHNV and YYDKDF (reference sequence). The CDR3 is made up of 16 amino acids. Full variable domain (outside the CDR3, taken from reference TRBV15 and TRBJ2-7): DAMVIQNPRYQVTQFGKPVTLSCSQTLNHNVMYWYQQKSSQAPKLLFHYYDKDFNNEADTPDNFQSRRPNTSFCFLDIRSPGLGDTAMYLCATSRGEGQGNPEQYFGPGTRLTVT.

The chain recombines TRBV4-2 with TRBJ2-7, with 15 nucleotides matching TRBD2. V trimming: 5 bases; J trimming: 1 base; junction bases outside the gene matches: 6. CDR3 length: 17 residues. Germline assignment: CDR1 LGHNA and CDR2 YNFKEQ. CDR3 bases: TGTGCCAGCAGCGGGACTAGCGGGGGGAAACTATCCTACGAGCAGTACTTC. This sequence encodes CASSGTSGGKLSYEQYF.

This clonotype was seen a few times. The chain uses TRBV7-9 and TRBJ2-7; 7 nucleotides align to TRBD1. The CDR3 extends over 16 amino acids. The germline V gene has CDR1 SEHNR and CDR2 FQNEAQ (reference sequence). V was clipped by 5 bases and J by 8 bases; unmatched bases: 18. CDR3 DNA sequence: TGTGCCAGCAGCCACCTGAGGGGGCAGGGAGAGTTGAAGCAGTACTTC. This gives the protein CASSHLRGQGELKQYF.

This sequence joins TRBV5-1 and TRBJ2-7; maybe TRBD2 (7 bases). V shed 0 bases and J shed 0 bases, with 16 bases lying between them. This CDR3 is 17 amino acids long. Germline V gene sequence: CDR1 SGHRS, CDR2 YFSETQ. The CDR3 DNA is TGCGCCAGCAGCTTGGGCAGACCGGGGGGCTCCTCCTACGAGCAGTACTTC. This gives the protein CASSLGRPGGSSYEQYF. Using reference TRBV5-1 and TRBJ2-7 for the parts outside the CDR3, the full variable domain is KAGVTQTPRYLIKTRGQQVTLSCSPISGHRSVSWYQQTPGQGLQFLFEYFSETQRNKGNFPGRFSGRQFSNSRSEMNVSTLELGDSALYLCASSLGRPGGSSYEQYFGPGTRLTVT.

V gene TRBV12-3 or TRBV12-4 combines with J gene TRBJ2-5; unclear D gene. The length of the CDR3 is 13 residues. Trimming took off 2 bases at V and 5 bases at J, with 9 bases between the two ends. CDR3 nucleotides: TGTGCCAGCAGTTTACGGCTCACGGAGACCCAGTACTTC. Encoded protein: CASSLRLTETQYF.

The rearrangement joins TRBV6-2 or TRBV6-3 to TRBJ2-1, with TRBD2 matching 11 bases. Germline lookup yields CDR1 MNHEY and CDR2 SVGEGT. Unmatched junction bases numbered 10, after V lost 0 bases and J lost 9 bases. This CDR3 is 17 amino acids long. Written as DNA, the CDR3 is TGTGCCAGCAGTTACTCGGAACTAGCGGGGGCCCCGGGTGAGCAGTTCTTC. Its translation: CASSYSELAGAPGEQFF.

This sequence joins TRBV11-1 and TRBJ2-1; 11 nucleotides match TRBD1. V was pared by 4 bases and J by 7 bases, with 3 bases of the junction left unmatched. The V gene's germline CDR1 is SGHAT and CDR2 FQDESV (reference sequence). The CDR3 is 14 residues long. This CDR3 is CASSSDRGRNEQFF. The CDR3 DNA is TGTGCCAGCAGCTCGGACAGGGGGCGGAATGAGCAGTTCTTC.

This chain joins TRBV12-3 or TRBV12-4 and TRBJ2-6; TRBD2 agrees at 12 bases. V dropped 3 bases and J dropped 4; count of bases not matched to a gene: 13. The CDR3 is made up of 20 amino acids. The CDR3 bases are TGTGCCAGCAGTTTGAGGCCGGGACTAGCGGGCCTAGGAGGGGCCAACGTCCTGACTTTC. It codes for CASSLRPGLAGLGGANVLTF.

The chain couples TRBV6-5 to TRBJ1-1, with D tentatively TRBD1 (6 bases). The V gene's germline CDR1 is MNHEY and CDR2 SVGAGI. The CDR3 length is 15 residues. The V end lost 1 base, the J end lost 7 bases, and 16 bases lay between the germline ends. CDR3 in amino acids: CASSYWAGAGGEAFF. The CDR3 DNA is TGTGCCAGCAGTTACTGGGCAGGGGCTGGCGGTGAAGCTTTCTTT.

The chain links TRBV21-1 to TRBJ2-1; TRBD2 was called by the table and not checked on the DNA. TRBV21-1 is a recognized pseudogene. This CDR3 has 11 residues. CDR3 loop: CAVPTGTSALF. In DNA, the CDR3 is TGTGCCGTACCCACCGGGACTAGCGCGCTCTTC.

This chain uses TRBV28 with TRBJ1-4, with a tentative D call TRBD1 (6 bases). The V end lost 2 bases, the J end lost 6 bases, and 10 bases lay between the germline ends. The germline V gene encodes CDR1 MDHEN and CDR2 SYDVKM. This CDR3 region has 14 residues. The CDR3, as DNA: TGTGCCAGCAGTTTAGGGGGGCGCCATGAAAAACTGTTTTTT. It yields the protein CASSLGGRHEKLFF.

Only a few counts were recorded for this clonotype. The V and J genes are TRBV18 and TRBJ2-4, with no clear D. Trimming removed 1 base at V and 0 bases at J, with 22 bases between. The CDR3 is 20 residues long. CDR1 and CDR2 (germline): KGHSH, LQKENI. The CDR3 region has the DNA TGTGCCAGCTCACCACGCTACGTTCGACTCACCCCCAAAGCCAAAAACATTCAGTACTTC. This encodes CASSPRYVRLTPKAKNIQYF.

V gene TRBV28 combines with J gene TRBJ2-5; D possibly corresponds to TRBD2 (6 bases). Germline V gives CDR1 MDHEN, CDR2 SYDVKM. The V end was cut by 3 bases, the J end by 1 base, with 9 bases between. CDR3 size: 14 residues. As DNA, the CDR3 is TGTGCCAGCAGTTTCCCCGGGGGCCAAGAGACCCAGTACTTC. This gives the protein CASSFPGGQETQYF.

This rearrangement joins TRBV20-1 to TRBJ2-1, with 9 nucleotides matching TRBD1. V dropped 5 bases and J dropped 6; count of bases not matched to a gene: 14. There are 16 residues in the CDR3. Germline CDR1 DFQATT, CDR2 SNEGSKA (reference sequence). The CDR3 is CSAGKGQGKLGNEQFF. CDR3 bases: TGCAGTGCTGGGAAAGGACAGGGGAAATTAGGCAATGAGCAGTTCTTC.

This clonotype turned up a few times. The V and J genes are TRBV5-1 and TRBJ2-7; D is uncertain. CDR3 size: 15 residues. The ends were cut back, 4 bases at V and 2 bases at J, with 16 bases in the middle. Germline lookup yields CDR1 SGHRS and CDR2 YFSETQ. CDR3 sequence reads: CASSLGSGGPYEQYF. The CDR3 DNA follows: TGCGCCAGCAGCCTGGGCTCGGGTGGGCCCTACGAGCAGTACTTC.

This clonotype was counted at least ten times. The V call is TRBV24-1, the J call TRBJ2-1, with D possibly being TRBD2 (6 bases). Trimming stripped 3 bases from V and 5 bases from J, with 16 bases between. The length of the CDR3 is 16 residues. In germline, CDR1 is KGHDR, CDR2 SFDVKD. Here the CDR3 DNA reads TGTGCCACCAGTGATCCCCGGGGCGGGACGGACAATGAGCAGTTCTTC. It is translated as CATSDPRGGTDNEQFF.

This CDR3 is CASSSTSGGTGANVLTF. As DNA, the CDR3 is TGCGCCAGCAGCTCGACTAGCGGGGGGACTGGGGCCAACGTCCTGACTTTC. V and J are TRBV5-1 and TRBJ2-6; 13 bases align to TRBD2. With V trimmed by 3 bases and J by 2 bases, 2 bases remained unmatched. The CDR3 sequence is 17 residues long. Germline CDR1 SGHRS, CDR2 YFSETQ.

The chain employs TRBV5-1 and TRBJ1-1; 8 bases line up with TRBD1. Trimming cost V 0 bases and J 5 bases; bases outside gene matches: 6. The CDR3 spans 15 residues. Germline lookup yields CDR1 SGHRS and CDR2 YFSETQ. CDR3 sequence reads: CASSLVGQAGTEAFF. CDR3 nucleotides: TGCGCCAGCAGCTTGGTGGGACAGGCGGGGACTGAAGCTTTCTTT.